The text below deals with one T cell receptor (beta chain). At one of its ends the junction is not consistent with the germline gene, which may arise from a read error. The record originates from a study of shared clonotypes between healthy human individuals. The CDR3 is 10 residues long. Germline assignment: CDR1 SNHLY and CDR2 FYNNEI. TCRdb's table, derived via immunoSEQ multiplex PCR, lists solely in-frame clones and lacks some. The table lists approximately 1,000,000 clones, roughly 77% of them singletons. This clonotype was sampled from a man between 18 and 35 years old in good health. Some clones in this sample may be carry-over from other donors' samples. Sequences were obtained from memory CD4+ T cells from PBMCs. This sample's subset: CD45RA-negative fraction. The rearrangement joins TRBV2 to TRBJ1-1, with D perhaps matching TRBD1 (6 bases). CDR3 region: CASRYRQAKF. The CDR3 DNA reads TGTGCCAGCAGATACCGACAGGCAAAGTTT.